Included here is one TCR beta chain sequence, with context. V lost 0 bases to trimming and J lost 6 bases; unmatched junction nucleotides: 4. CDR1 is SGHDT and CDR2 is YYEEEE in the germline V gene. The CDR3 covers 16 residues. As it was prepared, the TCRbeta library received unique molecular identifiers. TCRdb reprocessed the PCR reads with MiXCR, giving one entry per CDR3 protein. This sample has 500,000 to 650,000 distinct CDR3 sequences; about an eighth occur once, and the top ten carry 14%. This entry is derived from a study of T-cell reconstitution after alpha-beta-depleted transplantation in children.

This receptor was identified in a female patient aged 2 to 10 who had a stem cell transplant for aplastic anemia, so the T cells may come from the graft donor. This chain connects TRBV5-6 to TRBJ2-1, with TRBD2 identical over 12 bases. This specimen consisted of PBMCs, mostly from graft donor cells, obtained 180 days after TCRalphabeta/CD19-depleted stem cell transplant. The CDR3 DNA sequence: TGTGCCAGCAGCTTGGGACTAGCGGGAGTCTCCAATGAGCAGTTCTTC. It encodes CASSLGLAGVSNEQFF. Based on the CDR3 plus reference TRBV5-6 and TRBJ2-1, the full variable domain is DAGVTQSPTHLIKTRGQQVTLRCSPKSGHDTVSWYQQALGQGPQFIFQYYEEEERQRGNFPDRFSGHQFPNYSSELNVNALLLGDSALYLCASSLGLAGVSNEQFFGPGTRLTVL.